Listed here are 17 T cell receptor beta chains from one sample, sequenced in a study of beta chain features in type 1 diabetes. Expressed TCRB transcripts were sequenced because the entire RNA isolate underwent reverse transcription. Sequencing was performed with immunoSEQ multiplex PCR; in TCRdb, only in-frame clones are kept and a portion is missing. The sample consists of more than 110,000 clones, about 7.1% of them appearing once. Material for sequencing was central memory CD4+ T cells from blood. Source of these receptors: a woman younger than 45 in good health.

The chain employs TRBV10-2 and TRBJ2-7; D perhaps matches TRBD1 (5 bases). CDR3 length: 14 amino acids. Deletions cut 7 bases from V and 4 bases from J, with 17 bases between. Germline V gene lookup returns CDR1 WSHSY and CDR2 SAAADI. DNA for the CDR3: TGCGCCAGCACACCCCTAAGGGGCTCTTACGAGCAGTACTTC. This sequence encodes CASTPLRGSYEQYF.

This clone was observed a handful of times. The CDR3 spells CASSPRQPRTDTQYF. CDR3 coding DNA: TGTGCCAGCTCACCACGACAGCCCAGAACAGATACGCAGTATTTT. The gene calls are TRBV18 and TRBJ2-3; D might be TRBD1 (5 bases). V lost 1 base and J 3 bases, leaving 11 bases between the germline ends. The CDR3 loop spans 15 amino acids. In germline, CDR1 is KGHSH, CDR2 LQKENI.

This clone occurred a few times. The rearrangement joins TRBV11-3 to TRBJ2-7, with D possibly being TRBD1 (5 bases). There are 11 residues in the CDR3. Trimming cost V 4 bases and J 11 bases, with 12 bases left between them. Germline assignment: CDR1 SGHNT and CDR2 YENEEA. This CDR3 reads CASSSVGEKYF. CDR3 in DNA: TGTGCCAGCAGCTCCGTAGGGGAAAAGTACTTC.

This clone was seen many times. The rearrangement links TRBV29-1 to TRBJ2-7, with TRBD1 matching over 8 bases. With 3 bases clipped from V and 3 bases from J, the junction kept 7 bases outside the gene matches. Germline V gene sequence: CDR1 SQVTM, CDR2 ANQGSEA. This CDR3 spans 14 amino acids. CDR3 DNA: TGCAGCGTTGATGGACAGGGAGGAGACTACGAGCAGTACTTC. Translating it yields CSVDGQGGDYEQYF.

The V and J genes are TRBV9 and TRBJ1-5; 7 nucleotides line up with TRBD1. The CDR3 is made up of 15 amino acids. V shed 4 bases, J shed 3 bases, and the junction held 7 bases outside the gene matches. Germline CDR1 SGDLS, CDR2 YYNGEE. CDR3 DNA sequence: TGTGCCAGCAGCCCGGAGGGGACAGACAATCAGCCCCAGCATTTT. Protein sequence: CASSPEGTDNQPQHF.

This clone came up many times. This chain uses TRBV4-2 with TRBJ2-1; 13 bases line up with TRBD2. The CDR3 has 16 residues. CDR1 and CDR2 from the germline V gene are LGHNA and YNFKEQ. V shed 3 bases and J 7 bases; nucleotides not matched to a gene: 6. The CDR3 sequence is CASSHYGTSGKNEQFF. CDR3 in DNA: TGTGCCAGCAGCCATTACGGGACTAGCGGGAAAAATGAGCAGTTCTTC.

This chain links TRBV7-2 with TRBJ2-1; 7 nucleotides align to TRBD1. Germline values: CDR1 SGHTA, CDR2 FQGNSA. CDR3 size: 13 residues. With V trimmed by 1 base and J by 7 bases, 1 base remained unmatched. The CDR3: CASSLGDRNEQFF. The CDR3 DNA reads as TGTGCCAGCAGCTTAGGGGACAGAAATGAGCAGTTCTTC.

V and J are TRBV5-1 and TRBJ2-3; D uncertain. The CDR3 loop spans 15 amino acids. Germline CDR1 SGHRS, CDR2 YFSETQ. The germline V and J ends were trimmed by 5 bases and 3 bases, with 16 bases remaining between them. CDR3 DNA sequence: TGCGCCAGCAGTCCGAATGGAGAGGTGACAGATACGCAGTATTTT. Amino acids: CASSPNGEVTDTQYF.

This clone appeared a few times. The J gene is TRBJ2-1, the V gene TRBV6-5; TRBD1 matches 11 bases. Trimming cost V 6 bases and J 7 bases; bases outside gene matches: 5. The CDR3 length is 14 residues. Per the germline V gene, CDR1 is MNHEY and CDR2 is SVGAGI. Here the CDR3 reads CASSRDRGVNEQFF. CDR3 coding DNA: TGTGCCAGCAGCCGGGACAGGGGGGTAAATGAGCAGTTCTTC.

The chain is built from TRBV4-2 and TRBJ1-2; D remains unclear. This CDR3 comprises 12 residues. V shed 5 bases and J shed 8 bases, with 12 bases lying between them. The germline gives CDR1 LGHNA, CDR2 YNFKEQ. The CDR3 loop is CASSLEQQGYTF. The CDR3, as DNA: TGTGCCAGCAGCTTAGAACAGCAAGGCTACACCTTC.

The chain carries TRBV4-3 and TRBJ2-3; 9 bases align to TRBD2. The J segment lost 4 bases and the V segment lost 4 bases, leaving 6 bases of the junction unmatched. Germline-derived CDR1 and CDR2 are LGHNA and YSLEER. The CDR3 totals 15 residues. The CDR3 reads CASSRRTSVSDTQYF. CDR3 in DNA: TGCGCCAGCAGCCGACGGACTAGCGTTTCAGATACGCAGTATTTT.

The rearrangement uses TRBV5-1 and TRBJ2-5; D may be TRBD1 (6 bases). The CDR3 is 15 amino acids. The V and J ends lost 4 bases and 2 bases respectively, with 15 bases between them. Germline lookup yields CDR1 SGHRS and CDR2 YFSETQ. The CDR3 DNA is TGCGCCAGCAGCCCCACGGGCAGGGGTCAAGAGACCCAGTACTTC. Protein sequence: CASSPTGRGQETQYF.

This clone was detected a few times. The V gene is TRBV7-6, the J gene TRBJ1-1; D is unclear. Trimming removed 5 bases at V and 6 bases at J, with 10 bases between. This CDR3 is built from 12 residues. The germline gives CDR1 SGHVS, CDR2 FNYEAQ. CDR3 loop: CASSEDGAEAFF. The CDR3 nucleotides are TGTGCCAGCAGCGAGGACGGGGCTGAAGCTTTCTTT.

CDR3 coding DNA: TGTGCCACAACCCCCGGGACAGGCCTAACCTACGAGCAGTACTTC. Protein product: CATTPGTGLTYEQYF. The chain employs TRBV6-1 and TRBJ2-7, with 8 bases aligning to TRBD1. Germline values: CDR1 MNHNS, CDR2 SASEGT. J gave up 2 bases and V 10 bases, and 13 bases lay outside the gene matches. This CDR3 is 15 amino acids long.

The V call is TRBV5-1, the J call TRBJ2-5; perhaps TRBD1 as D (5 bases). The CDR3 is made up of 15 amino acids. Germline CDR1 and CDR2: SGHRS and YFSETQ. Trimming pared 2 bases from V and 2 bases from J, leaving 13 bases between. CDR3 nucleotides: TGCGCCAGCAGCTTCGTTGCAGGGCCGCAAGAGACCCAGTACTTC. Translating it yields CASSFVAGPQETQYF.

This sequence joins TRBV18 and TRBJ2-5, with 8 bases aligning to TRBD1. The CDR3 consists of 15 residues. Germline V gives CDR1 KGHSH, CDR2 LQKENI. The junction had 9 bases not matched to a gene; V was cut back by 5 bases and J by 4 bases. CDR3 sequence reads: CASSSVSGGRETQYF. In nucleotides, the CDR3 is TGTGCCAGCTCATCTGTCTCAGGGGGCCGAGAGACCCAGTACTTC.

In its sample, this clone was seen a few times. This chain connects TRBV9 to TRBJ2-2; 8 nucleotides align to TRBD1. V gave up 4 bases and J gave up 6 bases; unmatched junction bases: 5. Germline assignment: CDR1 SGDLS and CDR2 YYNGEE. The CDR3 spans 14 residues. The CDR3 is CASSPGTGAGELFF. CDR3 nucleotide sequence: TGTGCCAGCAGCCCCGGGACAGGCGCCGGGGAGCTGTTTTTT.